Below, 14 T cell receptor beta chains from the same sample are listed, as sequenced in a study of blood T cell repertoires in COVID-19. Profiling relied on immunoSEQ multiplex PCR, and the TCRdb table lists in-frame clones only, not all of them. The table has more than 110,000 clones, around 82% seen once. Sequencing used peripheral blood. Receptors originate from a human donor in a cohort sampled during active COVID-19.

This clone was seen a handful of times. The chain employs TRBV2 and TRBJ1-5; TRBD1 matches at 9 bases. V was clipped by 6 bases and J by 7 bases; unmatched bases: 4. Looked up from germline, CDR1 is SNHLY and CDR2 is FYNNEI. CDR3 length: 13 amino acids. CDR3 in DNA: TGTGCCAGCAGGGGGACAGGGCGGCAGCCCCAGCATTTT. It is translated as CASRGTGRQPQHF.

The rearrangement links TRBV6-5 to TRBJ1-5, with TRBD1 as a possible D gene (6 bases). This CDR3 contains 15 residues. V lost 6 bases to trimming and J lost 1 base, with 13 bases between them. CDR1 MNHEY and CDR2 SVGAGI come from the germline V gene. The CDR3 is CASSQGGGSNQPQHF. In DNA form, the CDR3 reads TGTGCCAGCAGCCAGGGAGGGGGGAGCAATCAGCCCCAGCATTTT.

This clone was counted a single time. This chain links TRBV3-1 (or the pseudogene TRBV3-2) with TRBJ2-3; tentative D call: TRBD2 (6 bases). This CDR3 contains 14 residues. V was shortened by 6 bases and J by 2 bases, with 12 bases between the two germline ends. Per the germline V gene, CDR1 is LGHDT and CDR2 is YNNKEL (reference sequence). The CDR3 here is CASSPGGNTDTQYF. The CDR3 coding sequence is TGTGCCAGCAGTCCCGGGGGAAACACAGATACGCAGTATTTT.

The V and J genes are TRBV5-5 and TRBJ2-7; TRBD1 aligns across 10 bases. This CDR3 spans 15 amino acids. Germline trimming cut 2 bases from V and 9 bases from J; bases unmatched to any gene: 11. From germline, CDR1 is SGHKS and CDR2 YYEKEE (reference sequence). CDR3 amino acids: CASSFWDRGPQGQYF. The CDR3 nucleotides read TGTGCCAGCAGCTTCTGGGACAGGGGTCCCCAAGGGCAGTACTTC.

The chain recombines TRBV5-1 with TRBJ1-1; 7 nucleotides match TRBD1. This CDR3 is 14 amino acids long. V dropped 6 bases and J dropped 4; count of bases not matched to a gene: 9. Germline CDR1 and CDR2: SGHRS and YFSETQ. This CDR3 reads CASKVRDSSTEAFF. CDR3 coding DNA: TGCGCCAGCAAAGTCCGGGACAGTTCCACTGAAGCTTTCTTT.

The chain links TRBV19 to TRBJ2-7; 10 bases match TRBD1. The CDR3 length is 14 residues. Germline loops: CDR1 LNHDA, CDR2 SQIVND (reference sequence). Trimming at V came to 5 bases and at J to 6 bases, leaving 7 bases not matched to a gene. CDR3 DNA sequence: TGTGCCAGTAGTGGCCCTCGGACAGGGGGCGAGCAGTACTTC. Translation gives CASSGPRTGGEQYF.

The chain joins TRBV7-6 to TRBJ1-1; no reliable D call. The V gene's germline CDR1 is SGHVS and CDR2 FNYEAQ. The CDR3 is 14 amino acids. Trimming removed 5 bases from V and 1 base from J, with 11 bases in between. This chain's CDR3 is CASSPEVTNTEAFF. The DNA of the CDR3 is TGTGCCAGCAGCCCAGAGGTCACGAACACTGAAGCTTTCTTT.

The CDR3 loop reads CASSLVTGTGQETQYF. CDR3 DNA sequence: TGTGCCAGTAGCTTGGTAACCGGGACAGGGCAAGAGACCCAGTACTTC. The genes are TRBV19 and TRBJ2-5, with TRBD1 matching over 9 bases. The V gene end was trimmed by 6 bases and the J gene end by 2 bases; junction bases not matched to a gene: 10. CDR1 is LNHDA, CDR2 SQIVND, per germline (reference sequence). The CDR3 extends over 16 amino acids.

The chain employs TRBV11-2 and TRBJ2-7; 7 nucleotides align to TRBD2. The CDR3 covers 16 residues. The V gene end was trimmed by 5 bases and the J gene end by 9 bases; junction bases not matched to a gene: 19. Looked up from germline, CDR1 is SGHAT and CDR2 is FQNNGV. CDR3 in amino acids: CASSLLRGRERRSQYF. CDR3 DNA sequence: TGTGCCAGCAGCCTTCTACGGGGGAGGGAGCGAAGGTCGCAGTACTTC. The full variable domain, its missing parts supplied by reference TRBV11-2 and TRBJ2-7, is EAGVAQSPRYKIIEKRQSVAFWCNPISGHATLYWYQQILGQGPKLLIQFQNNGVVDDSQLPKDRFSAERLKGVDSTLKIQPAKLEDSAVYLCASSLLRGRERRSQYFGPGTRLTVT.

This clone was observed a few times. This sequence joins TRBV5-4 and TRBJ2-5; 8 bases are a match to TRBD1. Unmatched junction bases numbered 9, after V lost 4 bases and J lost 4 bases. Looked up from germline, CDR1 is SGHNT and CDR2 is YYREEE (reference sequence). The CDR3 extends over 15 amino acids. DNA of the CDR3: TGTGCCAGCAGCCCACAGGGGGGTATAGTAGAGACCCAGTACTTC. Translated: CASSPQGGIVETQYF.

This chain links TRBV27 with TRBJ2-3; 7 nucleotides match TRBD2. From germline, CDR1 is MNHEY and CDR2 SMNVEV (reference sequence). This CDR3 has 18 residues. J lost 0 bases, V lost 7 bases, and 16 bases had no gene match. DNA of the CDR3: TGTGCCAGCACCCGAAAGTTTATCGGGGGGAGAAGCACAGATACGCAGTATTTT. Its translation is CASTRKFIGGRSTDTQYF.

The chain uses TRBV7-9 and TRBJ2-5; 9 bases fit TRBD2. There are 15 residues in the CDR3. The J segment lost 3 bases and the V segment lost 5 bases, leaving 7 bases of the junction unmatched. Germline CDR1 and CDR2: SEHNR and FQNEAQ (reference sequence). The CDR3 nucleotides are TGTGCCAGCAGCCTACGCGCTAGCGGGGAAGAGACCCAGTACTTC. Its protein product is CASSLRASGEETQYF.

This chain joins TRBV6-1 and TRBJ1-1; D may be TRBD1 (5 bases). V shed 7 bases and J shed 11 bases, with 17 bases lying between them. This CDR3 spans 12 amino acids. CDR1 is MNHNS, CDR2 SASEGT, per germline. In DNA form, the CDR3 reads TGTGCCAGCACTACAGGCCCAGTGAGTGCTTTCTTT. Protein: CASTTGPVSAFF.

V gene TRBV5-1 combines with J gene TRBJ1-4; TRBD1 might be the D (5 bases). Between the trimmed V and J ends, which lost 5 bases and 4 bases, there was a span of 12 bases. The CDR3 runs to 14 residues. Germline V CDR1 and CDR2: SGHRS, YFSETQ. CDR3 amino acids: CASRTEGLNEKLFF. DNA for the CDR3: TGCGCCAGCAGAACCGAGGGACTTAATGAAAAACTGTTTTTT.